These 8 T cell receptor beta chains were sequenced from one sample in a study of blood T cells in healthy people across ages. The use of a sample-barcoded 5' primer and a J-beta primer mix characterized a second PCR of about 7 to 12 cycles. TCRdb re-derived calls from the 5' RACE reads in MiXCR, one entry per CDR3 protein. This sample has hundreds of thousands of distinct CDR3 sequences; approximately 40% occur once, and the top ten carry about 30%. The sample comprised blood. These TCRs come from a man older than 75 in good health.

This rearrangement joins TRBV6-1 to TRBJ1-5, with D perhaps TRBD1 (6 bases). V was pared by 6 bases and J by 0 bases, with 12 bases between. This CDR3 region has 15 residues. Germline assignment: CDR1 MNHNS and CDR2 SASEGT. The chain's CDR3 is CASSQGDTSNQPQHF. The CDR3 coding sequence is TGTGCCAGCAGCCAAGGGGACACTAGCAATCAGCCCCAGCATTTT.

V is TRBV24-1 and J is TRBJ2-5, with D possibly TRBD1 on 6 matching bases. V lost 5 bases and J lost 11, with 23 bases in between. CDR3 length equals 15 residues. Germline CDR1 KGHDR, CDR2 SFDVKD. CDR3 sequence reads: CATSVTTQGSPEQYF. In DNA form, the CDR3 reads TGTGCCACCAGTGTTACCACACAGGGATCCCCTGAGCAGTACTTC.

This clonotype was recorded a few times. V usage is TRBV6-5 and J usage is TRBJ1-2; D unresolved. Trimming removed 8 bases from V and 7 bases from J, with 11 bases in between. Germline V gene lookup returns CDR1 MNHEY and CDR2 SVGAGI. The CDR3 contains 11 residues. For the CDR3, the DNA is TGTGCCAGCCGGAGGGAGGGTGGCTACACCTTC. Protein sequence: CASRREGGYTF.

This clonotype was recorded many times. The rearrangement links TRBV4-1 to TRBJ2-2, with D tentatively TRBD2 (6 bases). V gave up 4 bases and J gave up 3 bases, with 12 bases separating them. Germline V gene data show CDR1 as MGHRA and CDR2 as YSYEKL. The length of the CDR3 is 15 residues. The CDR3 DNA reads TGCGCCAGCAGCCCCGGACCGGGGGACACCGGGGAGCTGTTTTTT. Translated: CASSPGPGDTGELFF.

The V call is TRBV28, the J call TRBJ1-1, with D tentatively TRBD1 (5 bases). CDR1 MDHEN and CDR2 SYDVKM come from the germline V gene. V was trimmed by 7 bases and J by 6 bases, leaving 12 bases between them. This CDR3 spans 12 amino acids. In nucleotides, the CDR3 is TGTGCCAGCACCATGGGGGTAGCTGAAGCTTTCTTT. As protein: CASTMGVAEAFF.

The chain uses TRBV20-1 and TRBJ1-2, with D possibly TRBD1 on 5 matching bases. The CDR3 has 16 residues. Looked up from germline, CDR1 is DFQATT and CDR2 is SNEGSKA (reference sequence). V was clipped by 0 bases and J by 4 bases, with 18 bases between them. CDR3 region: CSARDIGTDSFYGYTF. The CDR3 bases are TGCAGTGCTAGAGACATCGGGACGGATTCTTTCTATGGCTACACCTTC.

This rearrangement joins TRBV7-9 to TRBJ2-6; D is undetermined. Germline lookup yields CDR1 SEHNR and CDR2 FQNEAQ (reference sequence). V lost 5 bases and J 0 bases, leaving 8 bases between the germline ends. The CDR3 runs 15 residues. The CDR3 sequence is CASSPEASGANVLTF. In DNA, the CDR3 is TGTGCCAGCAGCCCCGAAGCCTCTGGGGCCAACGTCCTGACTTTC.

In its sample, this clonotype was seen once. This rearrangement joins TRBV5-1 to TRBJ2-3; maybe TRBD1 (6 bases). This CDR3 region has 14 residues. Trimming removed 1 base at V and 5 bases at J, with 11 bases between. Germline CDR1 and CDR2: SGHRS and YFSETQ. The CDR3 region is CASSLHRVQDTQYF. CDR3 nucleotides: TGCGCCAGCAGCTTGCACAGGGTACAAGATACGCAGTATTTT. Full variable domain (missing parts from reference TRBV5-1 and TRBJ2-3): KAGVTQTPRYLIKTRGQQVTLSCSPISGHRSVSWYQQTPGQGLQFLFEYFSETQRNKGNFPGRFSGRQFSNSRSEMNVSTLELGDSALYLCASSLHRVQDTQYFGPGTRLTVL.